These 29 T cell receptor beta chains were all obtained from the same sample, sequenced in a study of regulatory T cells in long-lasting Graves disease (dated by TCRdb to the early 2020s). The time point label corresponds to: newly diagnosed GD, antithyroid drugs for less than 3 months. For both TCR sequencing and RNA sequencing, RNA was extracted from PBMCs in TRIzol. Libraries were made using multiplex PCR. Sequencing instrument: Illumina HiSeq 4000. TCR beta libraries were built with iRepertoire HTBI primers and Arm-PCR amplification of CDR3 regions. TCRdb reran the public reads through fastp at Q25 and MiXCR, keeping productive beta chains. One record per CDR3 amino acid sequence lists the most common genes and DNA. The sample table shows fewer than 650,000 distinct CDR3 sequences, and approximately 16% are seen once. Together, the top ten hold approximately 12% of the sample. These sequences were also reported in another study, on T cells in Graves' hyperthyroidism and ophthalmopathy.

Source: peripheral blood mononuclear cells (PBMCs), taken at new diagnosis, from a patient treated with antithyroid drugs. The receptor set was obtained from a man in his late teens or twenties with Graves disease. Donor details come from another sample of the same person, matched by shared clones.

There are a few counts of this clonotype. The CDR3 nucleotides read TGCAGTGCTAGGGGACCGACGGCAAACACCGGGGAGCTGTTTTTT. Its protein is CSARGPTANTGELFF. The chain employs TRBV20-1 and TRBJ2-2, with D perhaps given as TRBD1 or TRBD2 (5 bases each). The V end was cut by 3 bases, the J end by 2 bases, with 13 bases between. Per germline, CDR1 DFQATT and CDR2 SNEGSKA (reference sequence). CDR3 length: 15 amino acids.

The chain couples TRBV5-1 to TRBJ2-3, with D unresolved. Germline assignment: CDR1 SGHRS and CDR2 YFSETQ. Trimming shortened V by 2 bases and J by 0 bases, and 10 bases separated the two germline ends. This CDR3 spans 15 amino acids. Here the CDR3 DNA reads TGCGCCAGCAGCTTAACAGAACCTAGCACAGATACGCAGTATTTT. This encodes CASSLTEPSTDTQYF.

This clonotype was counted ten times or more. The V and J genes are TRBV27 and TRBJ1-1, with TRBD1 identical over 9 bases. Germline V gene lookup returns CDR1 MNHEY and CDR2 SMNVEV (reference sequence). The CDR3 has 15 amino acids. With V trimmed by 6 bases and J by 0 bases, 5 bases remained unmatched. The CDR3 bases are TGTGCCAGCAGACTACAGGGGGCGATGAACACTGAAGCTTTCTTT. Translation gives CASRLQGAMNTEAFF.

The chain links TRBV10-3 to TRBJ2-3, with 10 bases lining up with TRBD2. The CDR3 is 14 residues long. The germline gives CDR1 ENHRY, CDR2 SYGVKD. V lost 10 bases to trimming and J lost 1 base; unmatched junction nucleotides: 5. The DNA of the CDR3 is TGTGCCACCTCCGGGACTAGCGGCACAGATACGCAGTATTTT. This sequence encodes CATSGTSGTDTQYF.

This clonotype was found a few times. Here the CDR3 reads CAWSVSTGSTDTQYF. CDR3 coding DNA: TGTGCCTGGAGTGTATCGACAGGGAGCACAGATACGCAGTATTTT. The chain joins TRBV30 to TRBJ2-3, with 7 positions matching TRBD1. Germline values: CDR1 GTSNPN, CDR2 SVGIG (reference sequence). This CDR3 comprises 15 residues. J lost 0 bases, V lost 0 bases, and 3 bases had no gene match.

V and J are TRBV5-1 and TRBJ2-2; D unclear. Trimming removed 4 bases from V and 3 bases from J, with 19 bases in between. This CDR3 is built from 17 residues. Germline V gives CDR1 SGHRS, CDR2 YFSETQ. Here the CDR3 DNA reads TGCGCCAGCAGCCGGCAAGGGCAGCCAATGCACACCGGGGAGCTGTTTTTT. Its protein product is CASSRQGQPMHTGELFF.

The sample holds many counts of this clonotype. This rearrangement joins TRBV20-1 to TRBJ2-1; 7 positions match TRBD2. Germline V lookup: CDR1 DFQATT, CDR2 SNEGSKA (reference sequence). Trimming cost V 3 bases and J 0 bases; bases outside gene matches: 8. The CDR3 sequence is 16 residues long. CDR3 nucleotide sequence: TGCAGTGCTAGTTCGGCTAGCGGCCACTCCTACAATGAGCAGTTCTTC. This translates into CSASSASGHSYNEQFF.

This clonotype was observed many times. The V gene is TRBV20-1, the J gene TRBJ2-1, with D unresolved. The CDR3 consists of 14 residues. The V gene lost 3 bases and the J gene lost 7 bases, with 16 bases spanning the gap. CDR1 and CDR2 (germline): DFQATT, SNEGSKA (reference sequence). The CDR3 DNA reads as TGCAGTGCTAGCGTTCGAGTCTCGGTAAATGAGCAGTTCTTC. Translation gives CSASVRVSVNEQFF.

In this sample, this clonotype turned up many times. The V gene is TRBV7-3, the J gene TRBJ2-3, with 7 nucleotides matching TRBD2. The CDR3 is made up of 14 amino acids. J was trimmed by 1 base and V by 6 bases; bases with no gene match: 4. Germline CDR1 SGHTA, CDR2 FQGTGA. CDR3: CASSFAGGTDTQYF. The DNA for the CDR3 is TGTGCCAGCAGTTTTGCGGGGGGCACAGATACGCAGTATTTT.

Many counts were recorded for this clonotype. The genes are TRBV28 and TRBJ2-1; 7 nucleotides match TRBD2. V lost 6 bases, J lost 6 bases, and 8 bases stayed unmatched. The CDR3 is made up of 14 amino acids. Germline V gene lookup returns CDR1 MDHEN and CDR2 SYDVKM. The CDR3 here is CASRAWTRRNEQFF. For the CDR3, the DNA is TGTGCCAGCAGGGCTTGGACTAGACGCAATGAGCAGTTCTTC.

This clonotype came up many times. At one end, the junction sequence differs from germline, possibly due to a read error. J is TRBJ2-3 and V is TRBV5-1; 7 bases align to TRBD2. CDR3 size: 16 residues. The germline V gene has CDR1 SGHRS and CDR2 YFSETQ. The CDR3 sequence is CASSLGSSGSTDTQYF. The DNA for the CDR3 is TGTGCCAGCAGCTTGGGAAGTAGCGGGAGCACAGATACGCAGTATTTT.

As to this clonotype: This may come from a read error, since a much larger clone is one base off. This chain joins TRBV11-3 and TRBJ1-4, with D unclear. V was clipped by 5 bases and J by 0 bases, with 16 bases between them. This CDR3 has 17 residues. Germline lookup yields CDR1 SGHNT and CDR2 YENEEA. CDR3 coding DNA: TGTGCCAGCAGCCAGCCGATGGGTACGACAACTAATGAAAAACTGTTTTTT. The encoded protein is CASSQPMGTTTNEKLFF.

The chain joins TRBV27 to TRBJ2-7; D remains unclear. Trimming pared 1 base from V and 2 bases from J, leaving 12 bases between. Germline V gene sequence: CDR1 MNHEY, CDR2 SMNVEV (reference sequence). The CDR3 consists of 15 residues. CDR3 DNA sequence: TGTGCCAGCAGTTTATTAGGCGGCAGAACCTACGAGCAGTACTTC. This codes for CASSLLGGRTYEQYF.

The rearrangement joins TRBV5-4 to TRBJ1-1, with D perhaps matching TRBD1 (6 bases). CDR3 length equals 14 residues. V was cut by 6 bases and J by 11 bases, with 23 bases left in between. Germline CDR1 reads SGHNT; CDR2 reads YYREEE (reference sequence). The CDR3 bases are TGTGCCAGCATGGTCGGGGGCCTTCAAGGTGGGGCTTTCTTT. Translation gives CASMVGGLQGGAFF.

The chain employs TRBV20-1 and TRBJ1-2; D gene unclear. The V end lost 6 bases, the J end lost 6 bases, and 20 bases lay between the germline ends. Germline V gives CDR1 DFQATT, CDR2 SNEGSKA (reference sequence). The CDR3 length is 14 residues. This CDR3 reads CSAPGGGNKDGYTF. Written as DNA, the CDR3 is TGCAGTGCCCCTGGAGGAGGGAATAAGGATGGCTACACCTTC.

This clonotype was found many times. CDR3 in amino acids: CASSQNWDRGSYEQYF. As DNA, the CDR3 is TGTGCCAGCAGTCAAAACTGGGACAGGGGCTCCTACGAGCAGTACTTC. V usage is TRBV12-3 or TRBV12-4 and J usage is TRBJ2-7; 10 bases fit TRBD1. After removal of 5 bases from V and 0 bases from J, the junction contained 7 bases not matched to a gene. CDR3 length: 16 amino acids.

This clonotype was counted a few times. This chain uses TRBV18 with TRBJ2-7, with 7 bases that match TRBD1. J was trimmed by 5 bases and V by 0 bases; bases with no gene match: 1. Germline CDR1 KGHSH, CDR2 LQKENI. The CDR3 consists of 13 residues. The CDR3 protein is CASSPPGGNEQYF. DNA for the CDR3: TGTGCCAGCTCACCACCAGGGGGCAACGAGCAGTACTTC.

This clonotype showed up many times. The CDR3 coding sequence is TGTGCCAGCAGTCGGGACACCAGAGGGGAAAAACTGTTTTTT. Protein product: CASSRDTRGEKLFF. The chain joins TRBV12-3 or TRBV12-4 to TRBJ1-4, with D maybe TRBD1 (6 bases). The CDR3 is made up of 14 amino acids. Trimming removed 5 bases from V and 8 bases from J, with 15 bases in between.

This clonotype was seen ten or more times. Written as DNA, the CDR3 is TGTGCCAGCAGTTACTCGAGAGGGCAGGGGAGCGAGACCCAGTACTTC. It specifies CASSYSRGQGSETQYF. This sequence joins TRBV6-6 and TRBJ2-5; D possibly corresponds to TRBD1 (6 bases). This CDR3 contains 16 residues. V lost 0 bases to trimming and J lost 5 bases, with 16 bases between them. Per the germline V gene, CDR1 is MNHNY and CDR2 is SVGAGI (reference sequence).

This clonotype was observed at least ten times. The chain uses TRBV10-2 and TRBJ1-5, with D tentatively TRBD1 (5 bases). Trimming removed 7 bases at V and 4 bases at J, with 20 bases between. The germline V gene encodes CDR1 WSHSY and CDR2 SAAADI. The CDR3 loop spans 16 amino acids. The CDR3 DNA reads as TGCGCCAGCACCCGAGACAGTGCCATGAGGAATCAGCCCCAGCATTTT. This encodes CASTRDSAMRNQPQHF.

At least ten counts were recorded for this clonotype. The rearrangement uses TRBV12-3 or TRBV12-4 and TRBJ1-2; TRBD1 matches 7 bases. Germline trimming cut 5 bases from V and 4 bases from J; bases unmatched to any gene: 7. The CDR3 sequence is 14 residues long. The CDR3 is CASSDREDAYGYTF. The CDR3 nucleotides read TGTGCCAGCAGTGACAGGGAGGACGCCTATGGCTACACCTTC.

This clonotype appeared many times. In DNA form, the CDR3 reads TGTGCCAGCAGTTTTAGGCGGGAGGTAGATACGCAGTATTTT. Translating gives CASSFRREVDTQYF. The rearrangement uses TRBV28 and TRBJ2-3; 8 bases match TRBD2. J gave up 5 bases and V 3 bases, and 4 bases lay outside the gene matches. Germline assignment: CDR1 MDHEN and CDR2 SYDVKM. The CDR3 spans 14 residues. The full variable domain, its missing parts supplied by reference TRBV28 and TRBJ2-3, is DVKVTQSSRYLVKRTGEKVFLECVQDMDHENMFWYRQDPGLGLRLIYFSYDVKMKEKGDIPEGYSVSREKKERFSLILESASTNQTSMYLCASSFRREVDTQYFGPGTRLTVL.

With regard to this clonotype: This may stem from a read error, because a much larger clone lies one nucleotide away. This rearrangement joins TRBV3-1 to TRBJ2-3; D not certain. Germline CDR1 reads LGHDT; CDR2 reads YNNKEL (reference sequence). CDR3 length: 12 residues. V dropped 4 bases and J dropped 9 bases, with 11 bases sitting between them. CDR3 nucleotides: TGTGCCAGCAGCCGAGAAGGGTGGACGCAGTATTTT. Protein product: CASSREGWTQYF.

This clonotype occurred a few times. The junction and the germline gene differ at one end; a read error may be behind it. The rearrangement uses TRBV6-1 and TRBJ2-1; maybe TRBD2 (6 bases). Per germline, CDR1 MNHNS and CDR2 SASEGT. The CDR3 has 11 amino acids. The CDR3 loop reads CASSATGTGEF. CDR3 DNA sequence: TGTGCCAGCAGTGCCACCGGGACTGGCGAGTTC.

CDR3 nucleotides: TGTGCCAGCAGCTTAGCTACCGGGACAGGTGAAAAACTGTTTTTT. Translating it yields CASSLATGTGEKLFF. The rearrangement joins TRBV7-9 to TRBJ1-4; 8 nucleotides align to TRBD1. The CDR3 sequence is 15 residues long. Germline V gene data show CDR1 as SEHNR and CDR2 as FQNEAQ (reference sequence). Germline trimming cut 0 bases from V and 7 bases from J; bases unmatched to any gene: 4.

This clonotype was recorded many times. This chain links TRBV12-3 or TRBV12-4 with TRBJ1-1; maybe TRBD1 (6 bases). With 5 bases removed from V and 1 base from J, the gap between germline ends came to 14 bases. The CDR3 length is 15 residues. The CDR3 nucleotides are TGTGCCAGCAGTCAACCAGGGGACCCGAACACTGAAGCTTTCTTT. Residues: CASSQPGDPNTEAFF.

This clonotype was seen more than once but under ten times. The rearrangement joins TRBV6-2 or TRBV6-3 to TRBJ2-1; D call uncertain. Germline V gene data show CDR1 as MNHEY and CDR2 as SVGEGT. V was clipped by 7 bases and J by 6 bases, with 19 bases between them. The CDR3 has 15 amino acids. CDR3 region: CASIRSVSPANEQFF. CDR3 sequence (DNA): TGTGCCAGCATAAGATCCGTTTCACCGGCCAATGAGCAGTTCTTC.

V is TRBV7-3 and J is TRBJ2-1; 8 bases map to TRBD2. The CDR3 contains 16 residues. Germline V gene sequence: CDR1 SGHTA, CDR2 FQGTGA. With V trimmed by 2 bases and J by 6 bases, 9 bases remained unmatched. This chain's CDR3 is CASSLFGSSGVNEQFF. DNA for the CDR3: TGTGCCAGCAGCTTATTCGGGAGTAGCGGGGTCAATGAGCAGTTCTTC.

The chain employs TRBV5-4 and TRBJ2-1, with 7 nucleotides matching TRBD1. V was clipped by 4 bases and J by 0 bases; unmatched bases: 19. There are 20 residues in the CDR3. Germline CDR1 reads SGHNT; CDR2 reads YYREEE (reference sequence). The CDR3 nucleotides are TGTGCCAGCAGCCCCTACCCTGGACAGGCCTACGAAAGCTCCTACAATGAGCAGTTCTTC. Its protein product is CASSPYPGQAYESSYNEQFF.